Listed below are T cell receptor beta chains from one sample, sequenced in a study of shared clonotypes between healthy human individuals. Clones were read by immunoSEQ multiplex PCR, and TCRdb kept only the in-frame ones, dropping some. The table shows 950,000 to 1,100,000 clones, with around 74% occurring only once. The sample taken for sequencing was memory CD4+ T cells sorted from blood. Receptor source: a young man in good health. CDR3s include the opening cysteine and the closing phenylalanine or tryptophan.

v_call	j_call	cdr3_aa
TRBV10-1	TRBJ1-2	CASSEGNGYTF
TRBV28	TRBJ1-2	CASSPYLGTGNGYTF
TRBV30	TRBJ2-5	CAWSIRGGSETQYF
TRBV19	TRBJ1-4	CASSIGQGPTNEKLFF
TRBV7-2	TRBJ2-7	CASSLSGQYEQYF
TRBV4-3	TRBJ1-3	CASSQALSGTGEGNTIYF
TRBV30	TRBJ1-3	CAWVGTSSGNTIYF
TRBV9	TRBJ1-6	CASSGTGYNSPLHF
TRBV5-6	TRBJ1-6	CASSLFGTGREPLHF
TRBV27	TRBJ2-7	CAIPPDRGQSYEQYF
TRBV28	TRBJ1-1	CASGLWNTEAFF
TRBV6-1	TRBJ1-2	CASSTDRGPYGYTF
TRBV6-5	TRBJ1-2	CASRTGFGGYTF